This TCR beta chain was sequenced in a study of blood T cell repertoires in COVID-19. Overall study: PBMCs, B-cell-depleted T cells, or T cells were the source of the cDNA or gDNA that made up the material.

Germline CDR1 LNHDA, CDR2 SQIVND (reference sequence). This CDR3 region has 12 residues. Trimming stripped 3 bases from V and 5 bases from J, with 5 bases between. Profiling relied on immunoSEQ multiplex PCR, and the TCRdb table lists in-frame clones only, not all of them. Of about 170,000 clones listed, around 83% were seen once; the top ten hold roughly a fifth. The chain uses TRBV19 and TRBJ2-1; D remains unclear. Source material: peripheral blood. The sequence was obtained from a woman in her 70s who had recovered from COVID-19. The CDR3 protein is CASSIPDNEQFF. The CDR3 DNA follows: TGTGCCAGTAGTATCCCAGACAATGAGCAGTTCTTC. Using reference TRBV19 and TRBJ2-1 for the parts outside the CDR3, the full variable domain is DGGITQSPKYLFRKEGQNVTLSCEQNLNHDAMYWYRQDPGQGLRLIYYSQIVNDFQKGDIAEGYSVSREKKESFPLTVTSAQKNPTAFYLCASSIPDNEQFFGPGTRLTVL.